Listed below are T cell receptor beta chains from one sample, sequenced in a study of PD-L1 blockade in urothelial cancer. Libraries were prepared by immunoSEQ multiplex PCR; TCRdb keeps only in-frame clonotypes and omits some of them. The sample holds under 40,000 clones, around 82% seen once. The sample here was PBMCs, taken around atezolizumab (anti-PD-L1) treatment. The receptors derive from a man in his sixties with urothelial cancer. CDR3s include the opening cysteine and the closing phenylalanine or tryptophan. The order of the fields is D gene, V gene, J gene, clone size, CDR3 DNA, CDR3 protein. A D gene is named only where the DNA matches it firmly. Clone size appears in some rows only: once, few, many, or a class for an expanded clone.

-	TRBV6-6	TRBJ2-3	-	TGTGCCAGCGGATCCGGGGCAGATACGCAGTATTTT	CASGSGADTQYF
-	TRBV7-2	TRBJ2-7	-	TGTGCCAGCAGTAATACAGGGTTGTATCCCTACGAGCAGTACTTC	CASSNTGLYPYEQYF
TRBD2	TRBV5-1	TRBJ2-1	-	TGCGCCAGCAGCTTGACCCTAGCGGGGGGGCTTAATGAGCAGTTCTTC	CASSLTLAGGLNEQFF
-	TRBV18	TRBJ2-3	few	TGTGGCAACGGTACTACAGATACGCAGTATTTT	CGNGTTDTQYF
-	TRBV5-1	TRBJ2-3	-	TGCGCCAGCAGCTTGGGAGACGGGGGCACAGATACGCAGTATTTT	CASSLGDGGTDTQYF
-	TRBV28	TRBJ2-7	-	TGTGCCAGCAGTCGACAGGCCGGGACCTACGAGCAGTACTTC	CASSRQAGTYEQYF
TRBD2	TRBV30	TRBJ2-3	few	TGTGCCTGGACCGTAGCGGGCACTAGCACAGATACGCAGTATTTT	CAWTVAGTSTDTQYF
-	TRBV20-1	TRBJ1-4	-	TGCAGTGCTAAATCAAATGAAAAACTGTTTTTT	CSAKSNEKLFF
-	TRBV6-4	TRBJ2-1	-	TGTGCCAGCAGTGAACGACCGGGACTTCCAAACAATGAGCAGTTCTTC	CASSERPGLPNNEQFF
-	TRBV14	TRBJ2-3	-	TGTGCCAGCAGCTTGGGCAGGCATCCCACAGATACGCAGTATTTT	CASSLGRHPTDTQYF
-	TRBV7-9	TRBJ1-4	few	TGTGCCAGCAGCCCTAACAGCCGGACAGCAACTAATGAAAAACTGTTTTTT	CASSPNSRTATNEKLFF
-	TRBV6-1	TRBJ2-1	once	TGTGCCAGCACCGAGGGAATAGACCCCAATGAGCAGTTCTTC	CASTEGIDPNEQFF
-	TRBV19	TRBJ1-1	-	TGTGCCAGTAGTTCACAGTTGGTTGCGAACACTGAAGCTTTCTTT	CASSSQLVANTEAFF
TRBD2	TRBV10-3	TRBJ2-7	-	TGTGCCACCGCCGGTTCTAGCGGGGGGTCCTACGAGCAGTACTTC	CATAGSSGGSYEQYF
-	TRBV6-1	TRBJ2-7	-	TGTGCCAGCAGAGAGACAGTCTACGAGCAGTACTTC	CASRETVYEQYF
-	TRBV9	TRBJ2-2	few	TGTGCCAGCAGCAGTCACACGAACACCGGGGAGCTGTTTTTT	CASSSHTNTGELFF
TRBD1	TRBV7-9	TRBJ1-2	-	TGTGCCAGCAGCTTTACGGGACAGCGTCTCGGTTATGGCTACACCTTC	CASSFTGQRLGYGYTF
-	TRBV19	TRBJ1-2	-	TGTGCCAGTAGTCCCGGACAGTTGGGCTACACCTTC	CASSPGQLGYTF
-	TRBV7-9	TRBJ1-1	once	TGTGCCAGCAGACCAACACTGAACACTGAAGCTTTCTTT	CASRPTLNTEAFF
-	TRBV7-9	TRBJ2-3	-	TGTGCCAGCACCCGACAGGAATTAGATACGCAGTATTTT	CASTRQELDTQYF
TRBD2	TRBV5-6	TRBJ2-7	-	TGTGCCAGCAGCTTGGTAGCGGGGACCCTCGAGCAGTACTTC	CASSLVAGTLEQYF
TRBD1	TRBV5-1	TRBJ2-1	-	TGCGCCAGCAGCCCAGGGGGCGCCTACAATGAGCAGTTCTTC	CASSPGGAYNEQFF
-	TRBV28	TRBJ2-6	-	TGTGCCAGCAGTCAGGGTGGCGGGGCCAACGTCCTGACTTTC	CASSQGGGANVLTF
TRBD2	TRBV10-1	TRBJ2-7	-	TGCGCCAGCACCGATCCCGGGACTAGCGGGGGCTCCTACGAGCAGTACTTC	CASTDPGTSGGSYEQYF
-	TRBV27	TRBJ1-5	-	TGTGCCAGCAGTTCGGGAGGGATGTACAGCAATCAGCCCCAGCATTTT	CASSSGGMYSNQPQHF
-	TRBV7-9	TRBJ1-2	-	TGTGCCAGCAGCTTATCCAGACTCGGCTACACCTTC	CASSLSRLGYTF
-	TRBV19	TRBJ2-3	-	TGTGCCAGTAGTGGGGGGGCGGTCGTCGGGCCAGATACGCAGTATTTT	CASSGGAVVGPDTQYF
TRBD1	TRBV28	TRBJ1-2	-	TGTGCCAGCAGTAGACAGGGGGCGCGAGATGGCTACACCTTC	CASSRQGARDGYTF